This T cell receptor beta chain was documented in a study of shared clonotypes between healthy human individuals. The study, taken as a whole, reports: The naive CD4 repertoires of a few donors were compared, and around 4.7% of clonotypes were shared. The small donor group covered limited genetic and exposure diversity.

V shed 5 bases, J shed 6 bases, and the junction held 11 bases outside the gene matches. The CDR3 has 16 amino acids. From germline, CDR1 is SGHTA and CDR2 FQGTGA. The protocol was immunoSEQ multiplex PCR, while the TCRdb copy is restricted to in-frame clones and leaves out a portion. The sample holds about 1 million clones, approximately 76% seen once. As concerns this clone: The antigen remains unidentified.

The clonotype comes from a man aged 18 to 30 in good health. V usage is TRBV7-3 and J usage is TRBJ2-1; 9 nucleotides align to TRBD1. Specimen: memory CD4+ T cells sorted from blood. Stated subset: CD45RA-negative fraction. This chain's CDR3 is CASSVTGTGRLNEQFF. CDR3 nucleotide sequence: TGTGCCAGCAGCGTTACCGGGACAGGGAGACTCAATGAGCAGTTCTTC.